These 24 T cell receptor beta chains originate from one sample sequenced in a study of Tregs in tolerant kidney transplant recipients. Recipients received nonmyeloablative bone marrow transplants from related graft donors, with transient mixed chimerism. This table comes from immunoSEQ multiplex PCR, and its TCRdb copy is limited to in-frame clones, with some not included. This table holds some 21,000 clones, over 70% found once. The source was CD8+ T cells from blood (PBMCs), collected 6 months after the transplant. The receptors derive from a human patient who received a combined kidney and bone marrow transplant. Some of the T cells might come from the graft donor.

This chain uses TRBV7-9 with TRBJ2-3; 9 bases match TRBD2. Germline CDR1 reads SEHNR; CDR2 reads FQNEAQ (reference sequence). The CDR3 runs 17 residues. The V and J ends lost 5 bases and 4 bases, in that order; junction bases with no gene match: 13. CDR3 amino acids: CASSLPPAGGLADTQYF. CDR3 nucleotides: TGTGCCAGCAGCCTTCCTCCCGCGGGAGGGCTGGCAGATACGCAGTATTTT.

The chain joins TRBV27 to TRBJ2-2, with TRBD2 matching over 9 bases. CDR1 and CDR2 (germline): MNHEY, SMNVEV (reference sequence). Trimming took 2 bases from V and 7 from J; bases not matched to a gene: 8. The CDR3 spans 16 residues. In DNA, the CDR3 is TGTGCCAGCAGTTTACTAGCGGGAACCCTAAGCGGGGAGCTGTTTTTT. Protein: CASSLLAGTLSGELFF.

This clone appeared once. CDR3 residues: CASRKYRGPSNYGYTF. CDR3 coding DNA: TGTGCCAGCAGAAAATACAGGGGGCCTTCGAACTATGGCTACACCTTC. The chain joins TRBV7-2 to TRBJ1-2; 9 bases map to TRBD1. Trimming removed 6 bases from V and 2 bases from J; junction bases left unmatched: 10. The CDR3 loop spans 16 amino acids. Germline V gene lookup returns CDR1 SGHTA and CDR2 FQGNSA.

The chain joins TRBV28 to TRBJ2-7; the match to TRBD1 covers 10 bases. Per the germline V gene, CDR1 is MDHEN and CDR2 is SYDVKM. V lost 5 bases and J lost 1; bases outside the gene matches: 2. The CDR3 covers 14 residues. CDR3 nucleotide sequence: TGTGCCAGCAGTGACAGGGGGCATTCCTACGAGCAGTACTTC. Translated: CASSDRGHSYEQYF.

This clone occurred once. This chain joins TRBV9 and TRBJ2-7; 7 bases are a match to TRBD1. V lost 0 bases to trimming and J lost 1 base; unmatched junction nucleotides: 4. Germline V gives CDR1 SGDLS, CDR2 YYNGEE. This CDR3 has 15 amino acids. The CDR3 bases are TGTGCCAGCAGCGTAGACGGGACAGTATCCTACGAGCAGTACTTC. Translation: CASSVDGTVSYEQYF.

This chain uses TRBV7-6 with TRBJ2-3; 12 nucleotides match TRBD2. This CDR3 is 19 amino acids long. Germline V gene lookup returns CDR1 SGHVS and CDR2 FNYEAQ. The trim removed 2 bases at V and 0 bases at J, leaving 9 bases unmatched. The CDR3 sequence: CASSLSLGLAGASTDTQYF. The CDR3 region has the DNA TGTGCCAGCAGCTTATCCTTGGGACTAGCGGGCGCTAGCACAGATACGCAGTATTTT.

J is TRBJ2-7 and V is TRBV5-5, with 7 bases identical to TRBD2. The length of the CDR3 is 15 residues. V lost 2 bases and J lost 10; bases outside the gene matches: 15. Germline CDR1 SGHKS, CDR2 YYEKEE (reference sequence). The CDR3 loop reads CASSFEPREGTDQYF. As DNA, the CDR3 is TGTGCCAGCAGCTTTGAACCCAGGGAGGGGACCGATCAGTACTTC.

In its sample, this clone was seen a few times. This rearrangement joins TRBV7-6 to TRBJ1-1; D is possibly TRBD1 (5 bases). V was pared by 6 bases and J by 3 bases, with 14 bases between. The CDR3 extends over 14 amino acids. CDR1 SGHVS and CDR2 FNYEAQ come from the germline V gene. The CDR3 bases are TGTGCCAGCAGGCCGGGGGGAGCGGACACTGAAGCTTTCTTT. Residues: CASRPGGADTEAFF.

CDR3 sequence (DNA): TGTGCCAGCAGCGTCGGGACATCGAATTCACCCCTCCACTTT. Translation: CASSVGTSNSPLHF. This chain connects TRBV9 to TRBJ1-6, with TRBD1 as a possible D gene (6 bases). CDR1 is SGDLS and CDR2 is YYNGEE in the germline V gene. The CDR3 has 14 amino acids. V lost 2 bases and J lost 7, with 10 bases in between.

The chain's CDR3 is CASSYGGTLNEQFF. The CDR3 nucleotides read TGTGCCAGCAGTTACGGGGGGACTCTTAATGAGCAGTTCTTC. The genes are TRBV6-5 and TRBJ2-1; the D gene is possibly TRBD2 (6 bases). V lost 2 bases to trimming and J lost 7 bases, with 12 bases between them. This CDR3 is built from 14 residues. Germline CDR1 and CDR2: MNHEY and SVGAGI.

The rearrangement links TRBV6-6 to TRBJ2-7, with 8 bases lining up with TRBD1. Germline V gives CDR1 MNHNY, CDR2 SVGAGI (reference sequence). With 3 bases clipped from V and 4 bases from J, the junction kept 5 bases outside the gene matches. The CDR3 extends over 14 amino acids. The CDR3 coding sequence is TGTGCCAGCAGTTATTCAGGGGGCGGTTACGAGCAGTACTTC. Protein sequence: CASSYSGGGYEQYF.

Worth noting for this clone: A much larger clone differs from this one at a single base, so this may be a read error. This CDR3 fails to terminate in the conserved phenylalanine or tryptophan, so it likely reflects a read error. No DNA is shown, since the ends of the CDR3 on it are uncertain; the CDR3 is the one TCRdb lists. CDR3 region: CASSHTGKGVRL. The chain has TRBV5-6 and TRBJ2-7; the table's D call, TRBD1, has no DNA check behind it. In germline, CDR1 is SGHDT, CDR2 YYEEEE. Both ends counted, the CDR3 spans 12 residues.

The J gene is TRBJ2-3, the V gene TRBV4-2, with D unresolved. The CDR3 extends over 15 amino acids. Germline V gene lookup returns CDR1 LGHNA and CDR2 YNFKEQ. Trimming took off 1 base at V and 2 bases at J, with 10 bases between the two ends. Written as DNA, the CDR3 is TGTGCCAGCAGCCAAGGGTCAAGCCTCACAGATACGCAGTATTTT. Protein: CASSQGSSLTDTQYF.

The chain couples TRBV18 to TRBJ2-7; a weak D match, TRBD2 (6 bases). The CDR3 covers 13 residues. Trimming left V 3 bases short and J 7 bases short, with 13 bases between. CDR1 and CDR2 (germline): KGHSH, LQKENI. CDR3 in amino acids: CASSPGGAGEQYF. The CDR3, as DNA: TGTGCCAGCTCACCCGGCGGGGCGGGGGAGCAGTACTTC.

CDR3: CASSLGPAGTPLHF. Here the CDR3 DNA reads TGTGCCAGCAGCTTAGGCCCGGCCGGGACACCCCTCCACTTT. The chain carries TRBV7-6 and TRBJ1-6; D unresolved. Germline V gene lookup returns CDR1 SGHVS and CDR2 FNYEAQ. The germline V and J ends were trimmed by 1 base and 11 bases, with 12 bases remaining between them. The CDR3 is 14 residues long.

The chain uses TRBV5-1 and TRBJ2-7; possible D gene TRBD1, 5 bases. V shed 0 bases and J shed 3 bases, with 16 bases lying between them. The CDR3 length is 16 residues. The germline V gene encodes CDR1 SGHRS and CDR2 YFSETQ. CDR3 nucleotide sequence: TGCGCCAGCAGCTTGGGTTCAGGGCAAAAAAACTACGAGCAGTACTTC. It translates to CASSLGSGQKNYEQYF.

The chain carries TRBV11-2 and TRBJ2-1; TRBD1 matches at 8 bases. Germline trimming cut 3 bases from V and 4 bases from J; bases unmatched to any gene: 5. The germline V gene has CDR1 SGHAT and CDR2 FQNNGV. There are 15 residues in the CDR3. The CDR3 here is CASSLTGDRYNEQFF. CDR3 nucleotide sequence: TGTGCCAGCAGCTTGACAGGGGATAGATACAATGAGCAGTTCTTC.

The J gene is TRBJ2-7, the V gene TRBV4-1, with D perhaps TRBD1 (6 bases). Trimming stripped 4 bases from V and 0 bases from J, with 13 bases between. The CDR3 runs 15 residues. Germline V gives CDR1 MGHRA, CDR2 YSYEKL. The CDR3 sequence is CASSPRQVSSYEQYF. The CDR3 region has the DNA TGCGCCAGCAGCCCCCGACAGGTATCCTCCTACGAGCAGTACTTC.

V is TRBV7-3 and J is TRBJ2-1, with D possibly TRBD2 on 6 matching bases. The germline V gene has CDR1 SGHTA and CDR2 FQGTGA. Trimming removed 2 bases at V and 8 bases at J, with 16 bases between. The CDR3 has 15 amino acids. CDR3 sequence (DNA): TGTGCCAGCAGCTTAGGACGGTTCGGGAGTGATGAGCAGTTCTTC. This encodes CASSLGRFGSDEQFF.

This chain uses TRBV14 with TRBJ1-2; TRBD1 matches 8 bases. V shed 4 bases and J 6 bases; nucleotides not matched to a gene: 4. The germline CDR1 and CDR2 sequences are SGHDN and FVKESK. This CDR3 is built from 13 residues. This chain's CDR3 is CASSRTGYHGYTF. CDR3 nucleotide sequence: TGTGCCAGCAGCCGGACAGGGTATCATGGCTACACCTTC.

The chain is built from TRBV4-2 and TRBJ1-2; D is undetermined. This CDR3 region has 14 residues. The germline V and J ends were trimmed by 5 bases and 5 bases, with 15 bases remaining between them. The germline CDR1 and CDR2 sequences are LGHNA and YNFKEQ. This CDR3 is CASSVGGGEYGYTF. The CDR3 DNA reads as TGTGCCAGCAGCGTAGGCGGAGGAGAGTATGGCTACACCTTC.

V gene TRBV30 combines with J gene TRBJ2-1, with TRBD2 matching over 10 bases. With 7 bases clipped from V and 5 bases from J, the junction kept 8 bases outside the gene matches. The CDR3 sequence is 14 residues long. Looked up from germline, CDR1 is GTSNPN and CDR2 is SVGIG (reference sequence). The CDR3 DNA sequence: TGTGCCTCCTTACTAGCGGGATTCAACAATGAGCAGTTCTTC. Its protein product is CASLLAGFNNEQFF.

V is TRBV10-3 and J is TRBJ1-3; TRBD1 matches at 8 bases. The CDR3 has 15 residues. After removal of 2 bases from V and 3 bases from J, the junction contained 3 bases not matched to a gene. The germline V gene encodes CDR1 ENHRY and CDR2 SYGVKD. CDR3 protein: CAISEGQGGGNTIYF. The CDR3 nucleotides are TGTGCCATCAGTGAGGGACAGGGCGGTGGAAACACCATATATTTT.

This clone appeared a single time. The V call is TRBV9, the J call TRBJ2-7, with D possibly TRBD1 on 5 matching bases. Per germline, CDR1 SGDLS and CDR2 YYNGEE. V lost 2 bases and J lost 4, with 19 bases in between. The CDR3 is 16 amino acids. The CDR3 DNA sequence: TGTGCCAGCAGCGTCGACTTTGGGGCAGGGTTATACGAGCAGTACTTC. It codes for CASSVDFGAGLYEQYF.